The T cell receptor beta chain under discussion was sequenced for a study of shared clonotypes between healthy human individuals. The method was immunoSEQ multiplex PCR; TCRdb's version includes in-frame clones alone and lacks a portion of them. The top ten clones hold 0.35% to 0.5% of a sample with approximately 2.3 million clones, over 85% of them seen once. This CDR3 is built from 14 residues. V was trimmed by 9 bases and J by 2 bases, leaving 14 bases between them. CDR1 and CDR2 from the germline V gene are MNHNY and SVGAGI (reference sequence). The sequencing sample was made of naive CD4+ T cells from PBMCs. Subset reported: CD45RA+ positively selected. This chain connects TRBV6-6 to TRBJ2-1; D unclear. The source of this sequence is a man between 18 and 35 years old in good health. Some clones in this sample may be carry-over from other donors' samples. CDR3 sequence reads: CASGPGLAYNEQFF. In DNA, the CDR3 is TGTGCCAGTGGTCCGGGTTTAGCCTACAATGAGCAGTTCTTC.